This entry is about one T cell receptor beta chain. The method was immunoSEQ multiplex PCR; TCRdb's version includes in-frame clones alone and lacks a portion of them. Of approximately 660,000 clones listed, 85% to 90% are singletons. The entry originates in a study of shared T cell receptors in the human thymus. A further study also used this sample, focusing on human thymus T cells. That investigation notes: In thymic and blood repertoires alike, V and J usage looked biased.

The sequence derives from a boy younger than two with a congenital heart defect. What was sequenced was thymocytes.

CDR3 DNA: TGTGCCTGGAGTAGTCCCATAACTAGTACCCAGAGCTCCTACGAGCAGTACTTC. It translates to CAWSSPITSTQSSYEQYF. The chain employs TRBV30 and TRBJ2-7, with a tentative D call TRBD2 (5 bases). The length of the CDR3 is 18 residues. V lost 2 bases to trimming and J lost 0 bases, with 23 bases between them. In germline, CDR1 is GTSNPN, CDR2 SVGIG (reference sequence).